Listed below are T cell receptor beta chains from one sample, sequenced in a study of T cells expressing NK-cell markers. No DNA is given; TCRdb re-called the 5' RACE reads and lists each CDR3 protein once. Its listing shows about 170,000 distinct CDR3 sequences. Sequences were obtained from blood T cells: a sorted CD56 or NKG2C T cell subset, CD4+ or CD8+ T cells, or bulk PBMC T cells (not recorded which). The receptor set was obtained from a man between 18 and 69 years old in good health. The CDR3 runs from the conserved cysteine through the conserved F or W. Each record gives: J gene, V gene, CDR3 protein.

TRBJ2-3 TRBV6-2/TRBV6-3 CASSYSRRGWRGESTDTQYF
TRBJ2-5 TRBV12-3/TRBV12-4 CASSPGVGRRPTQYF
TRBJ2-7 TRBV18 CASSRLVGGGEQYF
TRBJ2-3 TRBV6-5 CASSFSYTPSTDTQYF
TRBJ2-6 TRBV24-1 CATSDPRDRISSGANVLTF
TRBJ2-5 TRBV3-1 CASSQDRAAEETQYF
TRBJ2-7 TRBV7-8 CASSLTTWTGSYEQYF
TRBJ2-4 TRBV19 CASRGTGNGGGLIQYF
TRBJ2-2 TRBV24-1 CATSEPLTSEGSTAGELFF
TRBJ2-3 TRBV27 CASSFPAAGDTQYF
TRBJ2-5 TRBV19 CASSIGGLQETQYF
TRBJ2-5 TRBV9 CASSAGGTSEETQYF
TRBJ2-5 TRBV6-1 CASSEATGTGEETQYF
TRBJ2-7 TRBV7-9 CASSSVSGVYEQYF
TRBJ2-4 TRBV7-7 CASTLSRDRAAKNIQYF
TRBJ2-1 TRBV5-4 CASRTQGWDNEQFF
TRBJ1-2 TRBV3-1 CASSLGVGYTF
TRBJ1-5 TRBV29-1 CSAYRGNQPQHF
TRBJ1-2 TRBV5-1 CASSSGTGNGYTF
TRBJ2-1 TRBV28 CASSPRGDLSNEQFF
TRBJ2-3 TRBV5-6 CASSHPTGQGGTQYF
TRBJ2-7 TRBV27 CASSRGIGGLEQYF
TRBJ2-3 TRBV5-1 CASGEGGRTDTQYF
TRBJ1-4 TRBV15 CATSRGGAWDLFF
TRBJ2-7 TRBV20-1 CSASPPDRHEQYF
TRBJ2-7 TRBV9 CASSPWAGANYEQYF
TRBJ2-7 TRBV20-1 CSATSFGDLDEQYF
TRBJ1-5 TRBV6-6 CASSFQGNQPQHF
TRBJ2-5 TRBV27 CASSFMTGLRETQYF
TRBJ2-3 TRBV12-3/TRBV12-4 CASSSPVNPPDTQYF
TRBJ1-2 TRBV7-6 CASSSHTTNYGYTF
TRBJ2-1 TRBV2 CASRPWRAGGDNEQFF
TRBJ2-1 TRBV12-3/TRBV12-4 CASNPVGGLGNEQFF